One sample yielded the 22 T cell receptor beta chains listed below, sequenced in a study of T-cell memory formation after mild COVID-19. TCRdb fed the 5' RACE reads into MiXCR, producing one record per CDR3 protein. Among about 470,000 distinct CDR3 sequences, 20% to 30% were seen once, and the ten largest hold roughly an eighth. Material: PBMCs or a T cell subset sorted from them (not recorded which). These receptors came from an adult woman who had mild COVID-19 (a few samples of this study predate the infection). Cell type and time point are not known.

Written as DNA, the CDR3 is TGTGCCAGCAGCCAAGGGGCCACGACTTTGGACACCGGGGAGCTGTTTTTT. This codes for CASSQGATTLDTGELFF. This sequence joins TRBV3-1 and TRBJ2-2; no clear D. Per germline, CDR1 LGHDT and CDR2 YNNKEL (reference sequence). The CDR3 is 17 amino acids. The germline V and J ends were trimmed by 1 base and 3 bases, with 15 bases remaining between them.

The CDR3 loop reads CASSQERNNEQFF. CDR3 bases: TGTGCCAGCAGCCAAGAACGGAACAATGAGCAGTTCTTC. The rearrangement joins TRBV4-2 to TRBJ2-1; D unresolved. This CDR3 contains 13 residues. Trimming removed 0 bases at V and 5 bases at J, with 5 bases between. Germline V gives CDR1 LGHNA, CDR2 YNFKEQ.

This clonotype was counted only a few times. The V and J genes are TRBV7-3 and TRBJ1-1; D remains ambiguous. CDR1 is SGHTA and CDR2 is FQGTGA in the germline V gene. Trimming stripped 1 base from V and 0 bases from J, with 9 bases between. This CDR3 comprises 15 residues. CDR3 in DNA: TGTGCCAGCAGCTTAAATCCAGTCATGAACACTGAAGCTTTCTTT. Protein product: CASSLNPVMNTEAFF.

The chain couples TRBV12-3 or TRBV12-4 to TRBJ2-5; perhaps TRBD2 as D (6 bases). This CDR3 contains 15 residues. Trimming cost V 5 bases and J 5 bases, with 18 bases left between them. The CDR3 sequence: CASSAPGLGGETQYF. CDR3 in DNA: TGTGCCAGCAGTGCACCCGGTCTGGGGGGTGAGACCCAGTACTTC.

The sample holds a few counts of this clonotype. CDR3 in amino acids: CASSLWQTGNQPQHF. CDR3 nucleotides: TGTGCCAGCAGTTTGTGGCAGACTGGCAATCAGCCCCAGCATTTT. V usage is TRBV12-3 or TRBV12-4 and J usage is TRBJ1-5, with unresolved D. This CDR3 spans 15 amino acids. With 3 bases removed from V and 2 bases from J, the gap between germline ends came to 11 bases.

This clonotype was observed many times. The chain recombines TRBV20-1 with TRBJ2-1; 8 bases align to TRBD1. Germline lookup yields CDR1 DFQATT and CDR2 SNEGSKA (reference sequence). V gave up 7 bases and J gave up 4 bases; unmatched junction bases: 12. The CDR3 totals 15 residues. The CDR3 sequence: CSVPDYRGLYNEQFF. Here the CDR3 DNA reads TGCAGTGTCCCCGACTACAGGGGGTTGTACAATGAGCAGTTCTTC.

CDR3 residues: CASSFPLAGDDTQYF. The DNA of the CDR3 is TGTGCCAGCAGTTTCCCACTAGCGGGAGACGATACGCAGTATTTT. The chain has TRBV12-3 or TRBV12-4 and TRBJ2-3; 11 nucleotides agree with TRBD2. This CDR3 contains 15 residues. The J segment lost 6 bases and the V segment lost 3 bases, leaving 5 bases of the junction unmatched.

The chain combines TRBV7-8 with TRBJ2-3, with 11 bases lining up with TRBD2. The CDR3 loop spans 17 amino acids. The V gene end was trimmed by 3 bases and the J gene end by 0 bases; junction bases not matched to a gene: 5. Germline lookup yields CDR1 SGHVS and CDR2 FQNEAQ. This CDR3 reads CASSLVTSGTSTDTQYF. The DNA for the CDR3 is TGTGCCAGCAGCTTGGTGACTAGCGGGACTAGCACAGATACGCAGTATTTT. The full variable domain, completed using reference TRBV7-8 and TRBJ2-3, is GAGVSQSPRYKVAKRGQDVALRCDPISGHVSLFWYQQALGQGPEFLTYFQNEAQLDKSGLPSDRFFAERPEGSVSTLKIQRTQQEDSAVYLCASSLVTSGTSTDTQYFGPGTRLTVL.

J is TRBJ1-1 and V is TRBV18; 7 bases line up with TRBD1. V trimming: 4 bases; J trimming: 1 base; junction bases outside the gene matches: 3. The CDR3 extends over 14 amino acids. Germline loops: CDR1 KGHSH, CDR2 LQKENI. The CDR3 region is CASSLQGQNTEAFF. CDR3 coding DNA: TGTGCCAGCTCACTACAGGGGCAGAACACTGAAGCTTTCTTT.

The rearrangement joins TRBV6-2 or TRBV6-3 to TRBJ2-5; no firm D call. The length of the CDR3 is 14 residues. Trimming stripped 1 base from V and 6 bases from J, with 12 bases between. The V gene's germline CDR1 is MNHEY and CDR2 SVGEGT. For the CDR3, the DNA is TGTGCCAGCAGTTACTGGCCAGCCAAGAAGACCCAGTACTTC. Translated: CASSYWPAKKTQYF.

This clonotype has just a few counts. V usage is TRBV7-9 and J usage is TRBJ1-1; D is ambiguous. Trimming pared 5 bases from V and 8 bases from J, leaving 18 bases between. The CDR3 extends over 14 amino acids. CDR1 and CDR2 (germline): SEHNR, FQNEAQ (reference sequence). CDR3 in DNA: TGTGCCAGCAGCCCGAACAGCGCCCGAGGCGAAGCTTTCTTT. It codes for CASSPNSARGEAFF.

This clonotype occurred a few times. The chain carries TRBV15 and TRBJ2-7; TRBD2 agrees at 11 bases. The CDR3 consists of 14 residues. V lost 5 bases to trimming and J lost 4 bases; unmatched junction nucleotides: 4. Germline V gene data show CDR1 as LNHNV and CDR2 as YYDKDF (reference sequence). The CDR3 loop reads CATSLTSGSYEQYF. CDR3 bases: TGTGCCACCAGCTTAACTAGCGGGAGTTACGAGCAGTACTTC.

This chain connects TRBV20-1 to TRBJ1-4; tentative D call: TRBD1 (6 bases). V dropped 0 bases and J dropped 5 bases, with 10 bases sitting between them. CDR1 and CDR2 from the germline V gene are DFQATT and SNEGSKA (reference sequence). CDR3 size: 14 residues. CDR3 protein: CSARDRRGNEKLFF. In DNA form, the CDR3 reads TGCAGTGCTAGAGACAGGAGGGGGAATGAAAAACTGTTTTTT.

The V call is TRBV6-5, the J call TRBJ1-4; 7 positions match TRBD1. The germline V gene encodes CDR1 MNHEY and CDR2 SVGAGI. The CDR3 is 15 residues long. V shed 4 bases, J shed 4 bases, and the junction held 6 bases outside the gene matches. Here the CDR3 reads CASSLGQASNEKLFF. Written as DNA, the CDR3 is TGTGCCAGCAGTTTAGGACAGGCCAGTAATGAAAAACTGTTTTTT.

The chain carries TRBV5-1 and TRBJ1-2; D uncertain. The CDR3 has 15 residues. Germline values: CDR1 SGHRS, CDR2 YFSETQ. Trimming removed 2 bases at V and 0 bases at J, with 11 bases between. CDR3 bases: TGCGCCAGCAGCTTCAGCAGAATCGCTAACTATGGCTACACCTTC. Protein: CASSFSRIANYGYTF. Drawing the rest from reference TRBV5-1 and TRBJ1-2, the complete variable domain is KAGVTQTPRYLIKTRGQQVTLSCSPISGHRSVSWYQQTPGQGLQFLFEYFSETQRNKGNFPGRFSGRQFSNSRSEMNVSTLELGDSALYLCASSFSRIANYGYTFGSGTRLTVV.

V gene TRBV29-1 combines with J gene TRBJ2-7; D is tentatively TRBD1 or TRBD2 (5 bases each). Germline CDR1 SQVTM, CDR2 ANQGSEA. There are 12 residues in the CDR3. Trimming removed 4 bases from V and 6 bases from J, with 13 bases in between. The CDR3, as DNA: TGCAGCGTTGGGGGGAGAACTGGCGAGCAGTACTTC. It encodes CSVGGRTGEQYF.

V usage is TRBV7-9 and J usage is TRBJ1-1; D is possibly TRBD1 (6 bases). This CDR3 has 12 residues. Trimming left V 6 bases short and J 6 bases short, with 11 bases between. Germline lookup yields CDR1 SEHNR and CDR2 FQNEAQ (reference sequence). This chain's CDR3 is CASSLQGSEAFF. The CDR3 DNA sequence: TGTGCCAGCAGTCTACAGGGCTCTGAAGCTTTCTTT.

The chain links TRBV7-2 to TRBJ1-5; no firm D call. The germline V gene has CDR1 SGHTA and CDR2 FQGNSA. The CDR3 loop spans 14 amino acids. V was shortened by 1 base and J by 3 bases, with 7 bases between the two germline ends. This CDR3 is CASSLDSYNQPQHF. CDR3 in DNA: TGTGCCAGCAGCTTAGACTCCTACAATCAGCCCCAGCATTTT.

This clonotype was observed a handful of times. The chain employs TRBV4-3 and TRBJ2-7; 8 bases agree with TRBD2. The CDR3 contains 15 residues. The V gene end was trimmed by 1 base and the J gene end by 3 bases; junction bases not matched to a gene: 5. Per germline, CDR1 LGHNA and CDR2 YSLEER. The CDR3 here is CASSQAAGVLYEQYF. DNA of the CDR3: TGCGCCAGCAGCCAAGCAGCGGGAGTCCTCTACGAGCAGTACTTC.

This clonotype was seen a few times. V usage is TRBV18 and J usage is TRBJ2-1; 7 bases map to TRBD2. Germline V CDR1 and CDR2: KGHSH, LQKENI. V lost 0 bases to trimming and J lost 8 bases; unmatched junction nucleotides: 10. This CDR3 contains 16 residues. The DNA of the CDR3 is TGTGCCAGCTCACCACCCGTCCGACTAGCTGTCGATGAGCAGTTCTTC. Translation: CASSPPVRLAVDEQFF.

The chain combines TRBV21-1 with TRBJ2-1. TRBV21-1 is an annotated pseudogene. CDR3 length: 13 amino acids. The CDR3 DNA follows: TGTGCCAGCAGCAACTCAGTGTACAATGAGCAGTTCTTC. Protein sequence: CASSNSVYNEQFF.

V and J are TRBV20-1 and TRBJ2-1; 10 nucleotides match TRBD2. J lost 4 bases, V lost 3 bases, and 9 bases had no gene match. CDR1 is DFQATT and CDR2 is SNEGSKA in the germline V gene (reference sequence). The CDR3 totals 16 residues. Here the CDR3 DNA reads TGCAGTGCTAGGCCTAGCGGGAGCTCACTGTACAATGAGCAGTTCTTC. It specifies CSARPSGSSLYNEQFF.